This T cell receptor beta chain was identified in a study of T-cell memory formation after mild COVID-19. As for the study in general: The TCR clusters were mostly specific to one donor. Study conclusions and caveats: Among CD4+ contracting clones, most were CM and EM, and CD8+ ones EMRA. Cross-reactive memory appears to have joined, as suggested by some responding clones showing up in pre-infection memory.

To note about this clonotype: The antigen is not known.

The CDR3 has 17 residues. In germline, CDR1 is SGHTA, CDR2 FQGNSA. V was pared by 1 base and J by 3 bases, with 18 bases between. UMIs and sample barcodes were carried by the TCR alpha and TCR beta cDNA libraries that 5'RACE produced using constant-segment primers. TCRdb processed the 5' RACE reads anew with MiXCR; each CDR3 protein has one entry. The repertoire holds 200,000 to 250,000 distinct CDR3 sequences, with roughly 10% as singletons. The TCR sequence derives from a man aged 18 to 29 who had mild COVID-19 (a few samples of this study predate the infection). Cell type and time point are not known. The chain links TRBV7-2 to TRBJ1-1; D unclear. Sequenced input: PBMCs or a T cell subset sorted from them (not recorded which). Here the CDR3 reads CASSLVLGSDKDTEAFF. The DNA of the CDR3 is TGTGCCAGCAGCTTAGTTTTGGGGTCAGATAAGGACACTGAAGCTTTCTTT. The variable domain in full, with the rest retrieved from reference TRBV7-2 and TRBJ1-1, is GAGVSQSPSNKVTEKGKDVELRCDPISGHTALYWYRQSLGQGLEFLIYFQGNSAPDKSGLPSDRFSAERTGGSVSTLTIQRTQQEDSAVYLCASSLVLGSDKDTEAFFGQGTRLTVV.